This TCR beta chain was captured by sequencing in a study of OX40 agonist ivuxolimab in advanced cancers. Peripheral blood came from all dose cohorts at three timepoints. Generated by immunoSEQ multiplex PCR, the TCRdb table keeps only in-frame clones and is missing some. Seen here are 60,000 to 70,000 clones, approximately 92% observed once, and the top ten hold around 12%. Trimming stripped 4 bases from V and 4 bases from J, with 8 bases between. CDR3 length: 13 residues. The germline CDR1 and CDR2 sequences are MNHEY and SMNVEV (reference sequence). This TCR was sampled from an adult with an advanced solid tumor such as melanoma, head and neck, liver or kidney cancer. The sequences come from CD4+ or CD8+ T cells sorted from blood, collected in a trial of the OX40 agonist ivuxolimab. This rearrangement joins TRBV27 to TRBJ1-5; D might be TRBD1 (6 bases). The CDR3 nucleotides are TGTGCCAGCAGTTCGGACAGAAATCAGCCCCAGCATTTT. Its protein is CASSSDRNQPQHF.